This TCR beta chain came from a study of T cell responses to AZD1222 COVID-19 vaccine. Notes on this clone: Its antigen is not known.

Notes on the study in general: When two AZD1222 doses had been given, Spike-specific TCR breadth and depth rose. As reported, nearly half of all spike-specific TCRs target variant regions that are unmutated.

In germline, CDR1 is LGHNA, CDR2 YNFKEQ. The V and J ends lost 5 bases and 2 bases respectively, with 17 bases between them. CDR3 length: 16 amino acids. Profiled with immunoSEQ multiplex PCR; TCRdb holds only in-frame clones, not every one. The table includes approximately 93,000 clones, more than 70% detected once. The chain has TRBV4-2 and TRBJ2-3; TRBD2 is a possible D gene (6 bases). This receptor was obtained from an adult who received the AZD1222 COVID-19 vaccine. The sample was peripheral blood, taken 28 days after the second AZD1222 dose. The CDR3 here is CASSSLAGRYTDTQYF. The CDR3 region has the DNA TGTGCCAGCAGCTCCTTGGCGGGGCGATACACAGATACGCAGTATTTT.